Shown below are 19 T cell receptor beta chains from a single sample sequenced in a study of T cells in Graves' hyperthyroidism and ophthalmopathy. Amplification targeted TCR beta CDR3 regions from RNA transcripts. The primer set for the first-round RT-PCR of the TCR CDR3 was HTBI. Each CDR3 protein gets one entry after TCRdb re-called the multiplex PCR reads with MiXCR. The sample shows hundreds of thousands of distinct CDR3 sequences, about 45% of them seen only once. The sample comprised peripheral blood or thyroid tissue (not recorded which). These receptors were obtained from an adult man with Graves' disease, either hyperthyroidism or ophthalmopathy (not recorded which).

This clonotype was seen many times. This chain links TRBV9 with TRBJ1-4; D is undetermined. Trimming stripped 3 bases from V and 7 bases from J, with 10 bases between. This CDR3 is 13 amino acids long. In germline, CDR1 is SGDLS, CDR2 YYNGEE. The CDR3, as DNA: TGTGCCAGCAGCGGGAACGTGGGTGAAAAACTGTTTTTT. Its protein is CASSGNVGEKLFF.

The chain combines TRBV15 with TRBJ1-5; D remains ambiguous. Trimming removed 3 bases from V and 3 bases from J, with 9 bases in between. Looked up from germline, CDR1 is LNHNV and CDR2 is YYDKDF (reference sequence). CDR3 length equals 14 residues. The CDR3: CATSSQGLNQPQHF. CDR3 DNA sequence: TGTGCCACCAGCAGCCAAGGACTCAATCAGCCCCAGCATTTT.

The CDR3 nucleotides read TGTGCCAGCAGCGGTCCGACAGGGGGTTCCCAGCATTTT. Protein sequence: CASSGPTGGSQHF. This chain uses TRBV7-2 with TRBJ1-5; 9 bases match TRBD1. Germline V gives CDR1 SGHTA, CDR2 FQGNSA. This CDR3 spans 13 amino acids. V lost 5 bases and J lost 11; bases outside the gene matches: 7.

Only a few counts were recorded for this clonotype. This rearrangement joins TRBV2 to TRBJ1-5; TRBD1 might be the D (6 bases). V was clipped by 5 bases and J by 1 base, with 12 bases between them. This CDR3 has 15 residues. The V gene's germline CDR1 is SNHLY and CDR2 FYNNEI. Here the CDR3 reads CASSLKTGSNQPQHF. CDR3 coding DNA: TGTGCCAGCAGTCTAAAAACAGGGAGCAATCAGCCCCAGCATTTT. The full variable domain, with the rest looked up from reference TRBV2 and TRBJ1-5, is EPEVTQTPSHQVTQMGQEVILRCVPISNHLYFYWYRQILGQKVEFLVSFYNNEISEKSEIFDDQFSVERPDGSNFTLKIRSTKLEDSAMYFCASSLKTGSNQPQHFGDGTRLSIL.

This clonotype was recorded at least ten times. J is TRBJ1-2 and V is TRBV29-1; D not certain. The CDR3 runs to 12 residues. The ends were cut back, 7 bases at V and 9 bases at J, with 18 bases in the middle. The germline CDR1 and CDR2 sequences are SQVTM and ANQGSEA. CDR3 sequence: CSAAPDSSSYTF. For the CDR3, the DNA is TGCAGCGCCGCACCGGACTCCTCAAGCTACACCTTC. Variable domain in full (rest from reference TRBV29-1 and TRBJ1-2): SAVISQKPSRDICQRGTSLTIQCQVDSQVTMMFWYRQQPGQSLTLIATANQGSEATYESGFVIDKFPISRPNLTFSTLTVSNMSPEDSSIYLCSAAPDSSSYTFGSGTRLTVV.

The chain is built from TRBV2 and TRBJ1-2, with TRBD1 as a possible D gene (6 bases). Germline V gene sequence: CDR1 SNHLY, CDR2 FYNNEI. This CDR3 is built from 15 residues. Trimming removed 6 bases from V and 7 bases from J, with 21 bases in between. The CDR3 is CASSQVRTRGGGYTF. For the CDR3, the DNA is TGTGCCAGCAGCCAAGTCCGGACCAGGGGCGGTGGCTACACCTTC. Variable domain in full (rest from reference TRBV2 and TRBJ1-2): EPEVTQTPSHQVTQMGQEVILRCVPISNHLYFYWYRQILGQKVEFLVSFYNNEISEKSEIFDDQFSVERPDGSNFTLKIRSTKLEDSAMYFCASSQVRTRGGGYTFGSGTRLTVV.

This clonotype was seen a few times. V is TRBV4-2 and J is TRBJ1-1; TRBD1 is a possible D gene (5 bases). The germline V gene encodes CDR1 LGHNA and CDR2 YNFKEQ. The CDR3 has 15 amino acids. Between the trimmed V and J ends, which lost 3 bases and 0 bases, there was a span of 11 bases. The CDR3 sequence: CASSQVRQLNTEAFF. DNA of the CDR3: TGTGCCAGCAGCCAGGTGAGACAGCTGAACACTGAAGCTTTCTTT.

The chain uses TRBV15 and TRBJ2-2, with 9 bases matching TRBD1. The V gene's germline CDR1 is LNHNV and CDR2 YYDKDF (reference sequence). V shed 5 bases and J 0 bases; nucleotides not matched to a gene: 4. This CDR3 comprises 16 residues. The CDR3 here is CATSRTGAANTGELFF. The CDR3 nucleotides are TGTGCCACCAGCCGGACAGGGGCCGCGAACACCGGGGAGCTGTTTTTT.

This clonotype showed up many times. The chain uses TRBV15 and TRBJ1-3; no reliable D call. The CDR3 spans 15 residues. Trimming took 1 base from V and 5 from J, leaving 12 bases between them. Germline V gives CDR1 LNHNV, CDR2 YYDKDF (reference sequence). The CDR3 loop is CATSRGSARRNTIYF. The CDR3 nucleotides read TGTGCCACCAGCAGAGGTTCGGCCCGCAGAAACACCATATATTTT.

Many counts were recorded for this clonotype. The rearrangement links TRBV7-9 to TRBJ1-2; the match to TRBD1 covers 7 bases. Per germline, CDR1 SEHNR and CDR2 FQNEAQ (reference sequence). The CDR3 is 14 amino acids. V lost 3 bases, J lost 6 bases, and 7 bases stayed unmatched. Here the CDR3 DNA reads TGTGCCAGCAGCTTGACAGGGTCAGAACATGGCTACACCTTC. It yields the protein CASSLTGSEHGYTF.

This clonotype was found many times. The V and J genes are TRBV9 and TRBJ2-5, with 9 bases aligning to TRBD1. Germline trimming cut 3 bases from V and 2 bases from J; bases unmatched to any gene: 5. Germline CDR1 is SGDLS and CDR2 is YYNGEE. This CDR3 is built from 15 residues. CDR3 in amino acids: CASSDTGQGQETQYF. The CDR3 coding sequence is TGTGCCAGCAGCGACACAGGACAGGGGCAAGAGACCCAGTACTTC.

The genes are TRBV25-1 and TRBJ1-4; 10 bases map to TRBD1. V was pared by 10 bases and J by 7 bases, with 6 bases of the junction left unmatched. CDR3 length equals 13 residues. The germline gives CDR1 MGHDK, CDR2 SYGVNS. The CDR3 loop is CATGTGAVEKLFF. Written as DNA, the CDR3 is TGTGCCACCGGGACAGGGGCTGTTGAAAAACTGTTTTTT.

As for this clonotype: This may arise from a read error, as a much more abundant clone is one base away. The chain couples TRBV9 to TRBJ1-2; no clear D. CDR1 is SGDLS and CDR2 is YYNGEE in the germline V gene. The V gene lost 2 bases and the J gene lost 3 bases, with 11 bases spanning the gap. The CDR3 has 14 residues. The CDR3 is CASSVAGNDYGYTF. CDR3 nucleotide sequence: TGTGCCAGCAGCGTTGCGGGCAACGACTATGGCTACACCTTC.

This clonotype was observed many times. The V call is TRBV7-9, the J call TRBJ2-7, with D tentatively TRBD1 (6 bases). CDR1 is SEHNR and CDR2 is FQNEAQ in the germline V gene (reference sequence). This CDR3 is 15 amino acids long. Trimming stripped 1 base from V and 0 bases from J, with 10 bases between. CDR3 sequence: CASSLDGTSSYEQYF. CDR3 nucleotide sequence: TGTGCCAGCAGCTTAGACGGGACAAGCTCCTACGAGCAGTACTTC.

Note on this clonotype: One base away lies a much larger clone, so this may be a sequencing read error. This rearrangement joins TRBV7-8 to TRBJ1-1; a weak D match, TRBD1 (5 bases). The germline gives CDR1 SGHVS, CDR2 FQNEAQ. This CDR3 spans 14 amino acids. V dropped 7 bases and J dropped 2 bases, with 14 bases sitting between them. The CDR3 reads CASTHTGLNTEAFF. The CDR3 nucleotides are TGTGCCAGCACCCATACGGGGCTTAACACTGAAGCTTTCTTT.

The V call is TRBV20-1, the J call TRBJ1-1; tentative D call: TRBD1 (6 bases). The germline V gene has CDR1 DFQATT and CDR2 SNEGSKA (reference sequence). Trimming took 6 bases from V and 8 from J, leaving 16 bases between them. The CDR3 has 12 residues. CDR3 loop: CSANTGWNEAFF. CDR3 bases: TGCAGTGCAAATACAGGGTGGAACGAAGCTTTCTTT.

The chain joins TRBV2 to TRBJ1-5, with 7 bases that match TRBD1. This CDR3 has 15 residues. CDR1 and CDR2 from the germline V gene are SNHLY and FYNNEI. V trimming: 5 bases; J trimming: 7 bases; junction bases outside the gene matches: 11. CDR3 sequence reads: CASSPREGGAQPQHF. The DNA of the CDR3 is TGTGCCAGCAGTCCCCGGGAAGGGGGCGCGCAGCCCCAGCATTTT.

This clonotype has more than one count but fewer than ten. V gene TRBV10-3 combines with J gene TRBJ2-5; 16 bases align to TRBD2. Germline V gene sequence: CDR1 ENHRY, CDR2 SYGVKD. CDR3 length: 18 residues. The V segment lost 6 bases and the J segment 5 bases; nucleotides outside the gene matches: 12. CDR3 residues: CAIRDTGTSGRARETQYF. DNA of the CDR3: TGTGCCATCAGAGACACCGGGACTAGCGGGAGGGCCCGGGAGACCCAGTACTTC.

V is TRBV25-1 and J is TRBJ1-2; 7 bases are a match to TRBD1. Germline V gene data show CDR1 as MGHDK and CDR2 as SYGVNS. The CDR3 covers 15 residues. V trimming: 2 bases; J trimming: 8 bases; junction bases outside the gene matches: 11. The CDR3 coding sequence is TGTGCCAGCAGTGAAGTGACAGGGCGAATAGAAGGCTACACCTTC. This translates into CASSEVTGRIEGYTF.